This T cell receptor (beta chain) came from a study of graft-versus-host responses after intestinal transplantation. Study summary: Recipients obtained multivisceral, liver-intestinal, or isolated intestinal transplants.

Worth noting for this clone: No antigen is known for it.

This table comes from immunoSEQ multiplex PCR, and its TCRdb copy is limited to in-frame clones, with some not included. The sample has about 88,000 clones, about 95% seen once; the top ten hold approximately 0.2%. Broader study findings: Association was observed between peak circulating GvH clone levels and early post-transplant HvG declines. Recipient marrow showed GvH clones, some seen first in ileum or blood.

The CDR3 has 14 amino acids. Trimming took 8 bases from V and 2 from J, leaving 16 bases between them. CDR1 is MDHEN, CDR2 SYDVKM, per germline. The chain carries TRBV28 and TRBJ2-7; a weak D match, TRBD1 (6 bases). The receptor was isolated from a human donor who was the organ donor for an intestinal transplant. The sample consisted of unstimulated CD4+ T cells sorted from spleen or lymph node cells, taken before transplant. The DNA of the CDR3 is TGTGCCAGCCAACCCTACAGGGAAACCTACGAGCAGTACTTC. Translated: CASQPYRETYEQYF.